These 26 T cell receptor beta chains originate from one sample sequenced in a study of graft-versus-host responses after intestinal transplantation. These receptors lack a known antigen. Method: immunoSEQ multiplex PCR; TCRdb's copy keeps in-frame clones and lacks some. The repertoire consists of about 120,000 clones, with approximately 95% occurring once and the leading ten covering more than 2.5%. The specimen comprised unstimulated CD8+ T cells sorted from spleen or lymph node cells, sampled before intestinal transplant. The receptors were sampled from a human donor who received an intestinal transplant.

The chain has TRBV18 and TRBJ2-2; TRBD1 matches 9 bases. The length of the CDR3 is 17 residues. After removal of 3 bases from V and 1 base from J, the junction contained 6 bases not matched to a gene. The germline gives CDR1 KGHSH, CDR2 LQKENI. CDR3 sequence reads: CASSPYETGGNTGELFF. CDR3 nucleotides: TGTGCCAGCTCACCCTACGAGACAGGGGGGAACACCGGGGAGCTGTTTTTT.

Only one count was recorded for this clone. The CDR3 loop reads CASSLGAINEQFF. The CDR3 DNA follows: TGTGCCAGCAGTCTCGGGGCAATCAATGAGCAGTTCTTC. The chain has TRBV27 and TRBJ2-1; TRBD1 or TRBD2 may be the D gene (5 bases each). The CDR3 has 13 amino acids. The germline gives CDR1 MNHEY, CDR2 SMNVEV (reference sequence). V was pared by 5 bases and J by 6 bases, with 11 bases between.

The rearrangement uses TRBV28 and TRBJ1-1; possibly TRBD1 for D (5 bases). CDR1 and CDR2 from the germline V gene are MDHEN and SYDVKM. The CDR3 spans 12 residues. Trimming left V 3 bases short and J 7 bases short, with 9 bases between. CDR3 nucleotide sequence: TGTGCCAGCAGTTTGACGAGGGGTGAAGCTTTCTTT. It is translated as CASSLTRGEAFF.

This chain joins TRBV7-9 and TRBJ2-1, with 10 bases matching TRBD1. Looked up from germline, CDR1 is SEHNR and CDR2 is FQNEAQ (reference sequence). The J segment lost 8 bases and the V segment lost 4 bases, leaving 17 bases of the junction unmatched. This CDR3 is built from 18 residues. For the CDR3, the DNA is TGTGCCAGCAGCTCGCCGACGTCGGAGGGGACAGGGGTTCATGAGCAGTTCTTC. This sequence encodes CASSSPTSEGTGVHEQFF.

The chain recombines TRBV7-9 with TRBJ1-5, with TRBD1 identical over 8 bases. The germline V gene has CDR1 SEHNR and CDR2 FQNEAQ (reference sequence). With 1 base clipped from V and 9 bases from J, the junction kept 2 bases outside the gene matches. This CDR3 comprises 13 residues. The CDR3 reads CASSLGDRWPQHF. The CDR3 DNA is TGTGCCAGCAGCTTAGGGGACAGGTGGCCCCAGCATTTT.

The V and J genes are TRBV7-2 and TRBJ2-1; D unclear. Deletions cut 0 bases from V and 8 bases from J, with 5 bases between. The germline CDR1 and CDR2 sequences are SGHTA and FQGNSA. The CDR3 runs 12 residues. The CDR3 DNA reads TGTGCCAGCAGCTTAGCCGGCCATGAGCAGTTCTTC. Amino acid sequence: CASSLAGHEQFF.

The chain links TRBV4-3 to TRBJ2-2; TRBD2 aligns across 10 bases. CDR3 length: 19 residues. V lost 2 bases and J lost 1; bases outside the gene matches: 10. Per germline, CDR1 LGHNA and CDR2 YSLEER. In DNA form, the CDR3 reads TGCGCCAGCAGCCAACCTCCGTACCAGCGGGAGGGGAACACCGGGGAGCTGTTTTTT. Translating it yields CASSQPPYQREGNTGELFF.

The gene calls are TRBV13 and TRBJ1-3; 8 positions match TRBD1. The CDR3 runs to 16 residues. The V and J ends lost 5 bases and 5 bases, in that order; junction bases with no gene match: 11. Germline CDR1 reads PRHDT; CDR2 reads FYEKMQ (reference sequence). In nucleotides, the CDR3 is TGTGCCAGCAGCACACTTTTACAGGGGGGACGAAACACCATATATTTT. Translating it yields CASSTLLQGGRNTIYF.

This chain links TRBV28 with TRBJ2-7; 9 nucleotides line up with TRBD1. The CDR3 is made up of 19 amino acids. Per germline, CDR1 MDHEN and CDR2 SYDVKM. V shed 7 bases and J 0 bases; nucleotides not matched to a gene: 19. The CDR3 loop is CASIPVEDRGPSPSYEQYF. The CDR3 coding sequence is TGTGCCAGCATCCCAGTGGAGGACAGGGGTCCCTCTCCCTCCTACGAGCAGTACTTC.

Only one count was recorded for this clone. V and J are TRBV15 and TRBJ2-1, with D perhaps TRBD2 (5 bases). This CDR3 spans 14 amino acids. Germline V gene data show CDR1 as LNHNV and CDR2 as YYDKDF (reference sequence). The V gene lost 10 bases and the J gene lost 0 bases, with 13 bases spanning the gap. The CDR3: CAISSESSYNEQFF. CDR3 bases: TGTGCCATCAGTAGCGAGAGCTCCTACAATGAGCAGTTCTTC. The full variable domain, its missing parts supplied by reference TRBV15 and TRBJ2-1, is DAMVIQNPRYQVTQFGKPVTLSCSQTLNHNVMYWYQQKSSQAPKLLFHYYDKDFNNEADTPDNFQSRRPNTSFCFLDIRSPGLGDTAMYLCAISSESSYNEQFFGPGTRLTVL.

Remarks on this clone: One end of the junction varies from germline; a read error may be responsible. The rearrangement uses TRBV2 and TRBJ2-7; 9 bases line up with TRBD1. There are 14 residues in the CDR3. Germline CDR1 is SNHLY and CDR2 is FYNNEI. The CDR3 loop reads CASRIGTGMYEQYF. Written as DNA, the CDR3 is TGTGCGAGCAGGATTGGGACAGGGATGTACGAGCAGTACTTC.

V gene TRBV7-2 combines with J gene TRBJ2-5, with D unresolved. The CDR3 loop spans 11 amino acids. V lost 5 bases and J lost 2, with 3 bases in between. CDR1 and CDR2 (germline): SGHTA, FQGNSA. CDR3 in DNA: TGTGCCAGCAGCCATCAAGAGACCCAGTACTTC. Its protein product is CASSHQETQYF. The full variable domain, its missing parts supplied by reference TRBV7-2 and TRBJ2-5, is GAGVSQSPSNKVTEKGKDVELRCDPISGHTALYWYRQSLGQGLEFLIYFQGNSAPDKSGLPSDRFSAERTGGSVSTLTIQRTQQEDSAVYLCASSHQETQYFGPGTRLLVL.

The rearrangement links TRBV5-5 to TRBJ2-7, with D perhaps matching TRBD2 (6 bases). The germline V and J ends were trimmed by 4 bases and 0 bases, with 17 bases remaining between them. Germline CDR1 is SGHKS and CDR2 is YYEKEE (reference sequence). The CDR3 totals 16 residues. The CDR3 here is CASSLGGGLSSYEQYF. CDR3 in DNA: TGTGCCAGCAGCCTGGGTGGGGGGTTGAGCTCCTACGAGCAGTACTTC.

The CDR3 protein is CASSGEEALGEQYF. The CDR3 DNA reads as TGTGCCAGCTCCGGCGAGGAAGCCCTCGGAGAGCAGTACTTC. The gene calls are TRBV27 and TRBJ2-7, with D unresolved. Trimming pared 8 bases from V and 7 bases from J, leaving 21 bases between. The germline CDR1 and CDR2 sequences are MNHEY and SMNVEV (reference sequence). The CDR3 is 14 amino acids.

This clone was counted a single time. The rearrangement links TRBV28 to TRBJ2-7; D is undetermined. Germline V gene lookup returns CDR1 MDHEN and CDR2 SYDVKM. V was shortened by 3 bases and J by 1 base, with 10 bases between the two germline ends. The CDR3 is made up of 14 amino acids. The CDR3 is CASSFGLGSYEQYF. The CDR3 coding sequence is TGTGCCAGCAGTTTCGGGTTGGGGTCCTACGAGCAGTACTTC. The variable domain in full, completed from reference TRBV28 and TRBJ2-7, reads DVKVTQSSRYLVKRTGEKVFLECVQDMDHENMFWYRQDPGLGLRLIYFSYDVKMKEKGDIPEGYSVSREKKERFSLILESASTNQTSMYLCASSFGLGSYEQYFGPGTRLTVT.

A word on this clone: The sample contains more than one DNA sequence encoding this CDR3. The chain uses TRBV4-1 and TRBJ2-1; TRBD2 aligns across 7 bases. V shed 1 base and J 7 bases; nucleotides not matched to a gene: 1. The CDR3 runs 13 residues. The germline V gene has CDR1 MGHRA and CDR2 YSYEKL. CDR3 in amino acids: CASSQVGGNEQFF. In DNA form, the CDR3 reads TGCGCCAGCAGCCAAGTGGGAGGGAATGAGCAGTTCTTC.

This chain joins TRBV9 and TRBJ2-3; perhaps TRBD1 as D (6 bases). The germline gives CDR1 SGDLS, CDR2 YYNGEE. This CDR3 comprises 17 residues. The V end lost 0 bases, the J end lost 1 base, and 15 bases lay between the germline ends. CDR3 nucleotide sequence: TGTGCCAGCAGCGTAGCTGGACAGTGGGACCGCACAGATACGCAGTATTTT. It is translated as CASSVAGQWDRTDTQYF.

The chain recombines TRBV5-6 with TRBJ1-6; maybe TRBD1 (5 bases). Germline CDR1 reads SGHDT; CDR2 reads YYEEEE. This CDR3 is built from 17 residues. V lost 0 bases, J lost 5 bases, and 15 bases lay in between. DNA for the CDR3: TGTGCCAGCAGCTTGGATTCGGCAGGGCTTAATAATTCACCCCTCCACTTT. Translation gives CASSLDSAGLNNSPLHF.

The chain combines TRBV13 with TRBJ1-1; D is ambiguous. This CDR3 has 15 residues. Germline values: CDR1 PRHDT, CDR2 FYEKMQ (reference sequence). Trimming stripped 2 bases from V and 2 bases from J, with 12 bases between. The CDR3 reads CASSLRLATNTEAFF. In DNA form, the CDR3 reads TGTGCCAGCAGCTTAAGGCTGGCTACCAACACTGAAGCTTTCTTT.

This clone was seen just once. J is TRBJ1-2 and V is TRBV9; D uncertain. The CDR3 length is 15 residues. Germline CDR1 reads SGDLS; CDR2 reads YYNGEE. Trimming cost V 4 bases and J 0 bases, with 13 bases left between them. DNA of the CDR3: TGTGCCAGCAGCCCCCAGTGGGAGGCTAACTATGGCTACACCTTC. Encoded protein: CASSPQWEANYGYTF. The whole variable domain, remainder taken from reference TRBV9 and TRBJ1-2, is DSGVTQTPKHLITATGQRVTLRCSPRSGDLSVYWYQQSLDQGLQFLIQYYNGEERAKGNILERFSAQQFPDLHSELNLSSLELGDSALYFCASSPQWEANYGYTFGSGTRLTVV.

V gene TRBV9 combines with J gene TRBJ2-1; TRBD2 matches 8 bases. CDR1 and CDR2 (germline): SGDLS, YYNGEE. This CDR3 has 15 amino acids. V dropped 4 bases and J dropped 5; count of bases not matched to a gene: 8. In nucleotides, the CDR3 is TGTGCCAGCAGCCCCATCCCGGGACTAGACAATGAGCAGTTCTTC. It is translated as CASSPIPGLDNEQFF.

The chain has TRBV9 and TRBJ2-1; D call uncertain. Germline assignment: CDR1 SGDLS and CDR2 YYNGEE. There are 13 residues in the CDR3. The V gene lost 1 base and the J gene lost 5 bases, with 7 bases spanning the gap. As DNA, the CDR3 is TGTGCCAGCAGCGTACAGAGACACAATGAGCAGTTCTTC. Protein: CASSVQRHNEQFF.

V gene TRBV7-6 combines with J gene TRBJ2-7; 9 bases align to TRBD2. CDR1 and CDR2 from the germline V gene are SGHVS and FNYEAQ. This CDR3 is 15 amino acids long. The junction had 8 bases not matched to a gene; V was cut back by 1 base and J by 7 bases. The CDR3 spells CASSLGGAGGGEQYF. The CDR3 DNA reads TGTGCCAGCAGCTTAGGCGGAGCGGGAGGAGGGGAGCAGTACTTC. The entire variable domain, with the rest obtained from reference TRBV7-6 and TRBJ2-7, is as follows: GAGVSQSPRYKVTKRGQDVALRCDPISGHVSLYWYRQALGQGPEFLTYFNYEAQQDKSGLPNDRFSAERPEGSISTLTIQRTEQRDSAMYRCASSLGGAGGGEQYFGPGTRLTVT.

J is TRBJ2-5 and V is TRBV6-4; 7 nucleotides match TRBD2. V trimming: 6 bases; J trimming: 4 bases; junction bases outside the gene matches: 11. The CDR3 covers 15 residues. Germline V gene lookup returns CDR1 MRHNA and CDR2 SNTAGT. Here the CDR3 reads CASSQGSGMGETQYF. The DNA of the CDR3 is TGTGCCAGCAGCCAGGGCAGCGGGATGGGAGAGACCCAGTACTTC.

The chain uses TRBV2 and TRBJ1-1; no reliable D call. The V end was cut by 3 bases, the J end by 4 bases, with 21 bases between. Germline-derived CDR1 and CDR2 are SNHLY and FYNNEI. This CDR3 is 17 amino acids long. The CDR3 loop is CASSDAQEWVRGTEAFF. The CDR3 nucleotides read TGTGCCAGCAGTGATGCCCAGGAATGGGTGCGGGGCACTGAAGCTTTCTTT.

This chain connects TRBV9 to TRBJ2-3, with D tentatively TRBD1 or TRBD2 (5 bases each). CDR1 and CDR2 from the germline V gene are SGDLS and YYNGEE. The V end lost 4 bases, the J end lost 0 bases, and 21 bases lay between the germline ends. The length of the CDR3 is 18 residues. CDR3 amino acids: CASSSPSRDPHSTDTQYF. As DNA, the CDR3 is TGTGCCAGCAGCTCCCCCTCCCGGGACCCCCATAGCACAGATACGCAGTATTTT.